These 8 T cell receptor beta chains were sequenced from one sample in a study of cytomegalovirus exposure and HLA in healthy donors (TCRdb year 2017). The library was built by means of the immunoSEQ multiplex PCR assay. A mixture of 60 forward primers for TCR Vbeta segments and 13 reverse primers for TCR Jbeta segments was used in the multiplex PCR. The table was pulled from immuneACCESS by TCRdb, which kept in-frame rearrangements only. Such tables lose some clones; where checked, under half of the loss comes from unresolved V genes, and the rest has no known cause. In this sample the table shows about 190,000 clones, about 80% of which occur a single time. The top ten clonotypes cover about 2.3% of the sample. The specimen was PBMCs. The receptors were gathered from a woman under 40 in good health and CMV-seronegative.

The V gene is TRBV5-5, the J gene TRBJ1-2; 8 positions match TRBD1. This CDR3 is built from 15 residues. Germline V CDR1 and CDR2: SGHKS, YYEKEE (reference sequence). With 4 bases clipped from V and 3 bases from J, the junction kept 8 bases outside the gene matches. This CDR3 reads CASSPGGEIHYGYTF. The DNA of the CDR3 is TGTGCCAGCAGCCCAGGGGGCGAGATACACTATGGCTACACCTTC.

The gene calls are TRBV28 and TRBJ1-1, with D possibly being TRBD1 (6 bases). This CDR3 region has 15 residues. V shed 1 base and J shed 4 bases, with 13 bases lying between them. Germline V gene sequence: CDR1 MDHEN, CDR2 SYDVKM. The CDR3 nucleotides read TGTGCCAGCAGTTTATCAGTGGGGGCGCGCACTGAAGCTTTCTTT. Translated: CASSLSVGARTEAFF.

The V call is TRBV19, the J call TRBJ1-5, with 9 bases aligning to TRBD1. The CDR3 covers 14 residues. J was trimmed by 0 bases and V by 8 bases; bases with no gene match: 2. CDR1 and CDR2 (germline): LNHDA, SQIVND (reference sequence). The CDR3 loop reads CASGDRVSNQPQHF. The CDR3 bases are TGTGCCAGTGGGGACAGGGTTAGCAATCAGCCCCAGCATTTT. The full variable domain, its missing parts supplied by reference TRBV19 and TRBJ1-5, is DGGITQSPKYLFRKEGQNVTLSCEQNLNHDAMYWYRQDPGQGLRLIYYSQIVNDFQKGDIAEGYSVSREKKESFPLTVTSAQKNPTAFYLCASGDRVSNQPQHFGDGTRLSIL.

The genes are TRBV19 and TRBJ1-5; no clear D gene. Germline V gives CDR1 LNHDA, CDR2 SQIVND (reference sequence). This CDR3 is 16 amino acids long. Trimming removed 0 bases from V and 0 bases from J, with 9 bases in between. This chain's CDR3 is CASSIDQYYSNQPQHF. The CDR3 bases are TGTGCCAGTAGTATAGATCAGTATTATAGCAATCAGCCCCAGCATTTT.

The chain employs TRBV28 and TRBJ2-7; D unclear. Trimming removed 7 bases at V and 0 bases at J, with 13 bases between. Germline CDR1 and CDR2: MDHEN and SYDVKM. The CDR3 extends over 14 amino acids. CDR3 DNA: TGTGCCAGCAATCGGGTCTGGAGCTCCTACGAGCAGTACTTC. It specifies CASNRVWSSYEQYF.

This chain links TRBV5-6 with TRBJ2-6; no reliable D call. Deletions cut 1 base from V and 0 bases from J, with 8 bases between. Germline V CDR1 and CDR2: SGHDT, YYEEEE. The CDR3 is 16 amino acids. The CDR3 is CASSLIVRSGANVLTF. The CDR3 region has the DNA TGTGCCAGCAGCTTGATAGTTCGCTCTGGGGCCAACGTCCTGACTTTC.

The chain recombines TRBV30 with TRBJ2-2; D is perhaps TRBD1 (6 bases). CDR1 is GTSNPN and CDR2 is SVGIG in the germline V gene (reference sequence). This CDR3 spans 12 amino acids. The V end was cut by 5 bases, the J end by 5 bases, with 9 bases between. CDR3 amino acids: CAWGTRTGELFF. The CDR3 nucleotides are TGTGCCTGGGGGACACGGACCGGGGAGCTGTTTTTT.

The chain uses TRBV5-1 and TRBJ1-5, with D maybe TRBD1 (5 bases). Germline assignment: CDR1 SGHRS and CDR2 YFSETQ. This CDR3 has 16 amino acids. With 4 bases removed from V and 0 bases from J, the gap between germline ends came to 14 bases. In DNA form, the CDR3 reads TGCGCCAGCAGCGCGGGACCGGACCTTAGCAATCAGCCCCAGCATTTT. It yields the protein CASSAGPDLSNQPQHF.